These T cell receptor beta chains were read from a single sample in a study of shared clonotypes between healthy human individuals. TCRdb's copy holds only in-frame clones and misses some; the assay was immunoSEQ multiplex PCR. The repertoire holds about 2 million clones, with approximately 95% as singletons. Sequenced sample: naive CD8+ T cells sorted from blood. These receptors came from a man younger than 30 in good health. Both conserved end residues are part of each CDR3. D genes are given only for firm matches. Size is omitted from some rows. Given values are once, few, many or a class for expanded clones.

once | 17 | TRBJ2-1 | . | TRBV7-9 | CASNLPIGEVSYNEQFF | TGTGCCAGCAACCTCCCCATAGGGGAGGTTTCCTACAATGAGCAGTTCTTC
. | 16 | TRBJ2-1 | TRBD2 | TRBV18 | CASSAIGLAGVGEQFF | TGTGCCAGCTCCGCTATCGGACTAGCGGGGGTGGGTGAGCAGTTCTTC
. | 15 | TRBJ2-3 | . | TRBV4-2 | CASSHLRANTDTQYF | TGTGCCAGCAGCCATTTAAGGGCCAACACAGATACGCAGTATTTT
. | 15 | TRBJ2-5 | . | TRBV6-5 | CASTPHSYLQETQYF | TGTGCCAGCACCCCCCACAGTTACCTACAAGAGACCCAGTACTTC
. | 17 | TRBJ2-5 | . | TRBV27 | CASSLLGVFSGQETQYF | TGTGCCAGCAGTTTATTGGGCGTTTTCAGCGGTCAAGAGACCCAGTACTTC
. | 13 | TRBJ1-6 | . | TRBV6-5 | CASGGTYNSPLHF | TGTGCCAGCGGGGGAACCTATAATTCACCCCTCCACTTT
. | 15 | TRBJ1-5 | . | TRBV6-5 | CASSYSSGPDQPQHF | TGTGCCAGCAGTTACTCGTCTGGGCCCGATCAGCCCCAGCATTTT
. | 15 | TRBJ2-2 | . | TRBV9 | CASSVELTVTGELFF | TGTGCCAGCAGCGTAGAATTGACGGTCACCGGGGAGCTGTTTTTT
. | 17 | TRBJ1-1 | . | TRBV7-9 | CASSLESGIGMNTEAFF | TGTGCCAGCAGCTTAGAGTCAGGGATTGGCATGAACACTGAAGCTTTCTTT
. | 15 | TRBJ2-3 | TRBD2 | TRBV7-2 | CASSSGLVSTDTQYF | TGTGCCAGCAGCTCCGGACTAGTTAGCACAGATACGCAGTATTTT
. | 14 | TRBJ1-1 | . | TRBV7-9 | CASRPLQGAGEAFF | TGTGCCAGCAGACCACTACAGGGCGCCGGTGAAGCTTTCTTT